The 10 T cell receptor beta chains listed next were all sequenced from one sample in a study of T cell responses to AZD1222 COVID-19 vaccine. Assay: immunoSEQ multiplex PCR; the TCRdb copy retains only in-frame clones and omits some. This sample has 140,000 to 150,000 clones, with 90% to 95% found just once. The sequenced sample was peripheral blood, obtained 28 days after the second AZD1222 dose. The receptors come from an adult who received the AZD1222 COVID-19 vaccine.

J is TRBJ1-2 and V is TRBV11-1; TRBD1 agrees at 8 bases. The CDR3 is 15 residues long. CDR1 is SGHAT, CDR2 FQDESV, per germline (reference sequence). After removal of 3 bases from V and 8 bases from J, the junction contained 11 bases not matched to a gene. The CDR3, as DNA: TGTGCCAGCAGCTTTTGGCCCCCACAGGGGGAAGGCTACACCTTC. Translating gives CASSFWPPQGEGYTF.

Points on this clone: A read error may account for a junction end that differs from germline. The chain recombines TRBV5-1 with TRBJ2-7; either TRBD1 or TRBD2 may supply D (6 bases each). The V gene's germline CDR1 is SGHRS and CDR2 YFSETQ. The CDR3 runs 15 residues. The CDR3 loop is CARSVGGDGGYEQYF. The CDR3 nucleotides read TGCGCCCGCAGCGTGGGGGGCGATGGGGGCTACGAGCAGTACTTC. Drawing the rest from reference TRBV5-1 and TRBJ2-7, the complete variable domain is KAGVTQTPRYLIKTRGQQVTLSCSPISGHRSVSWYQQTPGQGLQFLFEYFSETQRNKGNFPGRFSGRQFSNSRSEMNVSTLELGDSALYLCARSVGGDGGYEQYFGPGTRLTVT.

This clone is a singleton in its sample. V is TRBV7-9 and J is TRBJ1-1, with D possibly TRBD1 on 5 matching bases. This CDR3 contains 16 residues. The germline gives CDR1 SEHNR, CDR2 FQNEAQ (reference sequence). V shed 4 bases and J shed 1 base, with 16 bases lying between them. DNA for the CDR3: TGTGCCAGCAGCTCCCTCGATCGGGGCTGGAACACTGAAGCTTTCTTT. This sequence encodes CASSSLDRGWNTEAFF. Drawing the rest from reference TRBV7-9 and TRBJ1-1, the complete variable domain is DTGVSQNPRHKITKRGQNVTFRCDPISEHNRLYWYRQTLGQGPEFLTYFQNEAQLEKSRLLSDRFSAERPKGSFSTLEIQRTEQGDSAMYLCASSSLDRGWNTEAFFGQGTRLTVV.

The gene calls are TRBV27 and TRBJ1-2; 8 bases match TRBD1. The germline V gene encodes CDR1 MNHEY and CDR2 SMNVEV (reference sequence). The CDR3 runs to 16 residues. V lost 5 bases to trimming and J lost 6 bases; unmatched junction nucleotides: 14. The CDR3 DNA reads TGTGCCAGCAGTACTAATCTTGGACAGGGTAAGGATGGCTACACCTTC. Its protein product is CASSTNLGQGKDGYTF.

In this sample, this clone turned up a few times. This chain uses TRBV2 with TRBJ1-5; tentative D call: TRBD1 (6 bases). With 8 bases removed from V and 11 bases from J, the gap between germline ends came to 25 bases. This CDR3 comprises 15 residues. Germline CDR1 and CDR2: SNHLY and FYNNEI. In DNA, the CDR3 is TGTGCCAGCGCGGGGGACACCCGTTTCACATTGGCCCAGCATTTT. Translation: CASAGDTRFTLAQHF.

V is TRBV7-9 and J is TRBJ2-2; 8 positions agree with TRBD2. CDR3 length: 16 amino acids. Germline V gene data show CDR1 as SEHNR and CDR2 as FQNEAQ (reference sequence). Trimming removed 1 base from V and 5 bases from J; junction bases left unmatched: 6. CDR3 in DNA: TGTGCCAGCAGCTTAGTATTCGCTAGCGGGACCGGGGAGCTGTTTTTT. Its translation: CASSLVFASGTGELFF.

V usage is TRBV5-4 and J usage is TRBJ2-7, with D hard to call. The CDR3 spans 13 residues. Germline CDR1 SGHNT, CDR2 YYREEE (reference sequence). The V gene lost 1 base and the J gene lost 2 bases, with 7 bases spanning the gap. The DNA of the CDR3 is TGTGCCAGCAGCTTGACTGCCACCTACGAGCAGTACTTC. Translated, it gives CASSLTATYEQYF.

The chain joins TRBV3-1 (or the pseudogene TRBV3-2) to TRBJ1-1, with TRBD1 matching over 7 bases. The V segment lost 4 bases and the J segment 2 bases; nucleotides outside the gene matches: 7. Germline values: CDR1 LGHDT, CDR2 YNNKEL (reference sequence). The CDR3 runs 15 residues. The CDR3 coding sequence is TGTGCCAGCAGCCCGCGGACAGGCCAAAACACTGAAGCTTTCTTT. Translated, it gives CASSPRTGQNTEAFF.

The rearrangement links TRBV15 to TRBJ2-6, with D unclear. This CDR3 has 13 residues. CDR1 is LNHNV, CDR2 YYDKDF, per germline (reference sequence). V lost 7 bases and J 2 bases, leaving 6 bases between the germline ends. CDR3 region: CATTHPGANVLTF. The CDR3 DNA follows: TGTGCCACCACCCACCCTGGGGCCAACGTCCTGACTTTC.

As DNA, the CDR3 is TGTGCCAGCAGTTTAATCGGGTCAGATACGCAGTATTTT. Protein sequence: CASSLIGSDTQYF. J is TRBJ2-3 and V is TRBV28; D gene ambiguous. Germline CDR1 MDHEN, CDR2 SYDVKM. The CDR3 has 13 amino acids. V was pared by 2 bases and J by 4 bases, with 7 bases between.